The present T cell receptor (beta chain) was sequenced within a study of blood T cell repertoires in COVID-19. At the level of the study: Acute-phase and convalescent COVID-19 samples originated in the United States, Italy and Spain. PBMCs, B-cell-depleted T cells, or T cells provided the cDNA or gDNA that made up the material.

Original analysis: Scientists estimated how many nucleated cells there were by amplifying reference gene primers. Profiling relied on immunoSEQ multiplex PCR, and the TCRdb table lists in-frame clones only, not all of them. V and J calls plus clone size are reproduced from that table; the DNA served to infer D and trimming. The table has around 100,000 clones, roughly 91% seen once; the top ten hold approximately 5.1%. Germline trimming cut 5 bases from V and 4 bases from J; bases unmatched to any gene: 7. CDR1 and CDR2 (germline): MNHEY, SVGAGI. CDR3 length equals 15 residues. In its sample, this clone was seen once.

This TCR was sampled from a human donor in a cohort sampled during active COVID-19. The sample comprised peripheral blood. This chain links TRBV6-5 with TRBJ1-2; 10 bases line up with TRBD1. The CDR3 here is CASSPRQGAGYGYTF. Written as DNA, the CDR3 is TGTGCCAGCAGTCCCCGACAGGGGGCAGGCTATGGCTACACCTTC.